Listed here are 30 T cell receptor beta chains from one sample, sequenced in a study of identical twins. One entry per CDR3 protein results from TCRdb running MiXCR on the 5' RACE reads. This table has about 730,000 distinct CDR3 sequences, 21% appearing once. These data were likewise used in another study, on T cells expressing NK-cell markers.

Sequencing was performed on PBMCs. These receptor sequences come from a woman aged 18-29 years in good health.

V is TRBV12-3 or TRBV12-4 and J is TRBJ1-3; D is ambiguous. The V end was cut by 8 bases, the J end by 2 bases, with 10 bases between. The CDR3 contains 13 residues. CDR3 nucleotides: TGTGCCAGCGGCCCGGGCCCTGGAAACACCATATATTTT. Amino acid sequence: CASGPGPGNTIYF.

This clonotype was recorded a few times. V is TRBV15 and J is TRBJ2-5; D perhaps matches TRBD1 (6 bases). Germline loops: CDR1 LNHNV, CDR2 YYDKDF (reference sequence). Trimming removed 5 bases at V and 2 bases at J, with 18 bases between. There are 16 residues in the CDR3. The CDR3 bases are TGTGCCACCAGCGGCCTTGGCGGCAGGGGTCAAGAGACCCAGTACTTC. Translation: CATSGLGGRGQETQYF.

This clonotype has a handful of counts. The chain carries TRBV6-2 or TRBV6-3 and TRBJ2-6; D gene unclear. The CDR3 is made up of 15 amino acids. Between the trimmed V and J ends, which lost 9 bases and 0 bases, there was a span of 12 bases. The V gene's germline CDR1 is MNHEY and CDR2 SVGEGT. The CDR3 sequence: CASRSGYSGANVLTF. DNA for the CDR3: TGTGCCAGTCGATCCGGGTACTCTGGGGCCAACGTCCTGACTTTC.

Regarding this clonotype: One junction end disagrees with the germline gene, perhaps due to a read error. The rearrangement joins TRBV7-9 to TRBJ2-1; 14 nucleotides match TRBD2. Looked up from germline, CDR1 is SEHNR and CDR2 is FQNEAQ (reference sequence). The CDR3 has 14 amino acids. DNA for the CDR3: TGTGCCAGCAGCTTGGGGACTAGCGGGAGCCAACGACATTTC. This encodes CASSLGTSGSQRHF.

CDR3 DNA: TGTGCCAGCAGCAAGCGGTGGACAGGGGACACCGGGGAGCTGTTTTTT. It translates to CASSKRWTGDTGELFF. The genes are TRBV7-2 and TRBJ2-2; 9 nucleotides align to TRBD1. J gave up 3 bases and V 5 bases, and 7 bases lay outside the gene matches. Looked up from germline, CDR1 is SGHTA and CDR2 is FQGNSA. The CDR3 has 16 amino acids.

This rearrangement joins TRBV7-8 to TRBJ2-5; the D gene is possibly TRBD1 (8 bases). The V end lost 1 base, the J end lost 2 bases, and 14 bases lay between the germline ends. CDR3 length: 16 amino acids. The germline V gene has CDR1 SGHVS and CDR2 FQNEAQ. CDR3 residues: CASSLGGGDRQETQYF. DNA for the CDR3: TGTGCCAGCAGCTTAGGTGGGGGGGACAGGCAAGAGACCCAGTACTTC. Using reference TRBV7-8 and TRBJ2-5 for the parts outside the CDR3, the full variable domain is GAGVSQSPRYKVAKRGQDVALRCDPISGHVSLFWYQQALGQGPEFLTYFQNEAQLDKSGLPSDRFFAERPEGSVSTLKIQRTQQEDSAVYLCASSLGGGDRQETQYFGPGTRLLVL.

The chain couples TRBV10-1 to TRBJ2-2; D gene uncertain. V was shortened by 2 bases and J by 7 bases, with 8 bases between the two germline ends. This CDR3 has 13 residues. The germline CDR1 and CDR2 sequences are WNHNN and SYGVQD (reference sequence). As DNA, the CDR3 is TGCGCCAGCAGTGAGGCTGGGATCGGGGAGCTGTTTTTT. It yields the protein CASSEAGIGELFF.

V and J are TRBV7-2 and TRBJ1-2; D is ambiguous. Germline-derived CDR1 and CDR2 are SGHTA and FQGNSA. The CDR3 length is 12 residues. Trimming pared 3 bases from V and 2 bases from J, leaving 4 bases between. CDR3 bases: TGTGCCAGCAGCTTTATGAACTATGGCTACACCTTC. Protein: CASSFMNYGYTF.

This clonotype was seen a few times. The V gene is TRBV7-9, the J gene TRBJ2-7, with no clear D. The CDR3 loop spans 14 amino acids. Germline values: CDR1 SEHNR, CDR2 FQNEAQ (reference sequence). The V end was cut by 2 bases, the J end by 5 bases, with 13 bases between. The CDR3 here is CASSLFTPGNEQYF. DNA of the CDR3: TGTGCCAGCAGCTTATTCACCCCAGGAAACGAGCAGTACTTC. The complete variable domain, with remaining parts taken from reference TRBV7-9 and TRBJ2-7, reads DTGVSQNPRHKITKRGQNVTFRCDPISEHNRLYWYRQTLGQGPEFLTYFQNEAQLEKSRLLSDRFSAERPKGSFSTLEIQRTEQGDSAMYLCASSLFTPGNEQYFGPGTRLTVT.

The chain couples TRBV7-2 to TRBJ2-7, with D maybe TRBD2 (6 bases). CDR1 and CDR2 from the germline V gene are SGHTA and FQGNSA. V gave up 5 bases and J gave up 0 bases, with 14 bases separating them. The length of the CDR3 is 15 residues. In DNA, the CDR3 is TGTGCCAGCAGCCTCAGGGACTCCCTCTCCTACGAGCAGTACTTC. Translating it yields CASSLRDSLSYEQYF.

This chain uses TRBV20-1 with TRBJ2-3; D remains ambiguous. V lost 3 bases and J 1 base, leaving 5 bases between the germline ends. Per germline, CDR1 DFQATT and CDR2 SNEGSKA (reference sequence). The CDR3 loop spans 12 amino acids. DNA for the CDR3: TGCAGTGCTAGCGTCGGCACAGATACGCAGTATTTT. Its translation is CSASVGTDTQYF.

The genes are TRBV6-5 and TRBJ2-2; D tentatively fits TRBD1 or TRBD2 (5 bases each). V shed 0 bases and J shed 4 bases, with 9 bases lying between them. This CDR3 comprises 15 residues. Germline assignment: CDR1 MNHEY and CDR2 SVGAGI. In nucleotides, the CDR3 is TGTGCCAGCAGTTACTCCGGGACGGCCACCGGGGAGCTGTTTTTT. It translates to CASSYSGTATGELFF.

J is TRBJ2-7 and V is TRBV5-1; either TRBD1 or TRBD2 may supply D (5 bases each). CDR1 is SGHRS, CDR2 YFSETQ, per germline. V shed 1 base and J shed 3 bases, with 11 bases lying between them. The length of the CDR3 is 14 residues. The CDR3 nucleotides are TGCGCCAGCAGCTTGCAAGAGGGGCTCTACGAGCAGTACTTC. This sequence encodes CASSLQEGLYEQYF.

This clonotype turned up a few times. The chain employs TRBV6-1 and TRBJ2-5, with D hard to call. The CDR3 is 13 residues long. CDR1 and CDR2 from the germline V gene are MNHNS and SASEGT. Trimming stripped 4 bases from V and 6 bases from J, with 12 bases between. For the CDR3, the DNA is TGTGCCAGCAGTGGCTCCGGTAGGAAGACCCAGTACTTC. Encoded protein: CASSGSGRKTQYF.

The chain couples TRBV5-1 to TRBJ2-5, with TRBD2 as a possible D gene (5 bases). The CDR3 extends over 11 amino acids. Trimming cost V 0 bases and J 10 bases, with 7 bases left between them. Germline V CDR1 and CDR2: SGHRS, YFSETQ. Written as DNA, the CDR3 is TGCGCCAGCAGCTTGGAGGGAGACCAGTACTTC. It yields the protein CASSLEGDQYF.

This clonotype was seen a handful of times. This chain uses TRBV28 with TRBJ2-7, with TRBD1 matching 8 bases. There are 14 residues in the CDR3. The germline gives CDR1 MDHEN, CDR2 SYDVKM. V gave up 6 bases and J gave up 4 bases; unmatched junction bases: 8. As DNA, the CDR3 is TGTGCCAGCAGATTCCCGGGACAGGATTACGAGCAGTACTTC. Encoded protein: CASRFPGQDYEQYF.

The table lists this clonotype with many counts. The V gene is TRBV5-6, the J gene TRBJ2-1, with TRBD2 matching 12 bases. This CDR3 spans 13 amino acids. The germline gives CDR1 SGHDT, CDR2 YYEEEE. The ends lost 4 bases at V and 12 bases at J; junction bases unmatched: 5. The CDR3 nucleotides read TGTGCCAGCAGCGCGACTAGCGGGGGATCGCAGTTCTTC. It codes for CASSATSGGSQFF.

This clonotype was counted only a few times. This chain joins TRBV29-1 and TRBJ2-1; 15 bases agree with TRBD2. V lost 7 bases, J lost 6 bases, and 16 bases stayed unmatched. Germline V gene sequence: CDR1 SQVTM, CDR2 ANQGSEA. There are 18 residues in the CDR3. The CDR3 is CSAVPPGLAGGGRNEQFF. CDR3 DNA sequence: TGCAGCGCCGTTCCCCCGGGACTAGCGGGGGGAGGTCGCAATGAGCAGTTCTTC.

A few counts support this clonotype. The rearrangement links TRBV5-1 to TRBJ2-2; possible D gene TRBD1, 6 bases. Germline CDR1 and CDR2: SGHRS and YFSETQ. V was trimmed by 4 bases and J by 6 bases, leaving 19 bases between them. The CDR3 sequence is 16 residues long. CDR3 nucleotides: TGCGCCAGCAGCCTGGGGCTACAGGGTTTCCCCGGGGAGCTGTTTTTT. Translating it yields CASSLGLQGFPGELFF.

A few counts support this clonotype. The chain combines TRBV20-1 with TRBJ2-4; D gene unclear. V lost 1 base, J lost 0 bases, and 4 bases lay in between. CDR1 and CDR2 (germline): DFQATT, SNEGSKA (reference sequence). CDR3 length: 13 amino acids. This CDR3 reads CSARGEAKNIQYF. The CDR3 bases are TGCAGTGCTAGAGGGGAAGCCAAAAACATTCAGTACTTC.

This clonotype was detected ten times or more. This rearrangement joins TRBV25-1 to TRBJ2-5; 7 bases map to TRBD1. In germline, CDR1 is MGHDK, CDR2 SYGVNS. Trimming took 8 bases from V and 1 from J; bases not matched to a gene: 13. This CDR3 is 16 amino acids long. The CDR3 is CASSTWTGSFQETQYF. CDR3 bases: TGTGCCAGCTCCACTTGGACAGGTTCTTTCCAAGAGACCCAGTACTTC.

The rearrangement joins TRBV20-1 to TRBJ2-1, with D uncertain. V dropped 6 bases and J dropped 12 bases, with 15 bases sitting between them. There are 11 residues in the CDR3. Germline CDR1 and CDR2: DFQATT and SNEGSKA (reference sequence). DNA of the CDR3: TGCAGTGCATCCAAGAGAGCCCCGCAGTTCTTC. Protein sequence: CSASKRAPQFF.

This clonotype has ten or more counts. J is TRBJ1-1 and V is TRBV7-9; TRBD1 matches at 9 bases. Germline V lookup: CDR1 SEHNR, CDR2 FQNEAQ (reference sequence). The CDR3 totals 14 residues. V lost 6 bases to trimming and J lost 3 bases; unmatched junction nucleotides: 5. This CDR3 reads CASRSDRGDTEAFF. The CDR3, as DNA: TGTGCCAGCAGGTCGGACAGGGGTGACACTGAAGCTTTCTTT.

This clonotype was observed many times. V gene TRBV5-1 combines with J gene TRBJ1-1, with 7 bases aligning to TRBD1. CDR1 and CDR2 (germline): SGHRS, YFSETQ. V lost 7 bases to trimming and J lost 1 base; unmatched junction nucleotides: 7. CDR3 size: 14 residues. The CDR3 loop reads CASGTGAGNTEAFF. CDR3 DNA: TGCGCCAGCGGTACAGGGGCGGGGAACACTGAAGCTTTCTTT.

The chain couples TRBV20-1 to TRBJ2-3; no firm D call. Germline CDR1 and CDR2: DFQATT and SNEGSKA (reference sequence). CDR3 size: 13 residues. V dropped 5 bases and J dropped 4 bases, with 13 bases sitting between them. This chain's CDR3 is CSAGQSHADTQYF. As DNA, the CDR3 is TGCAGTGCTGGCCAATCCCACGCAGATACGCAGTATTTT.

The chain uses TRBV11-2 and TRBJ2-1; possible D gene TRBD1, 5 bases. The V end was cut by 0 bases, the J end by 2 bases, with 11 bases between. The germline CDR1 and CDR2 sequences are SGHAT and FQNNGV. CDR3 size: 16 residues. CDR3 loop: CASSLDRVVAYNEQFF. CDR3 DNA sequence: TGTGCCAGCAGCTTAGACAGGGTGGTCGCCTACAATGAGCAGTTCTTC.

The rearrangement links TRBV11-2 to TRBJ2-1, with 7 bases aligning to TRBD1. The trim removed 5 bases at V and 4 bases at J, leaving 8 bases unmatched. There are 15 residues in the CDR3. CDR1 is SGHAT and CDR2 is FQNNGV in the germline V gene. CDR3 in amino acids: CASSRTGQIYNEQFF. DNA of the CDR3: TGTGCCAGCAGCCGAACGGGACAGATTTACAATGAGCAGTTCTTC.

V and J are TRBV18 and TRBJ2-3; D may be TRBD2 (5 bases). Per the germline V gene, CDR1 is KGHSH and CDR2 is LQKENI. Trimming removed 6 bases at V and 2 bases at J, with 15 bases between. CDR3 length: 15 amino acids. CDR3 DNA sequence: TGTGCCAGCTCGGTCCGTGAGGGTCCCACAGATACGCAGTATTTT. Protein sequence: CASSVREGPTDTQYF.

This clonotype was counted between two and nine times. This sequence joins TRBV12-3 or TRBV12-4 and TRBJ1-1, with a possible D match to TRBD1 (5 bases). Between the trimmed V and J ends, which lost 2 bases and 9 bases, there was a span of 7 bases. This CDR3 is 11 amino acids long. The CDR3 protein is CASSLRGQAFF. The CDR3, as DNA: TGTGCCAGCAGTTTACGGGGACAAGCTTTCTTT.

The V call is TRBV20-1, the J call TRBJ2-1; D may be TRBD2 (6 bases). Germline CDR1 is DFQATT and CDR2 is SNEGSKA (reference sequence). The CDR3 runs 15 residues. V lost 1 base to trimming and J lost 2 bases, with 12 bases between them. The CDR3 here is CSARAPGVTYNEQFF. In DNA, the CDR3 is TGCAGTGCTAGAGCCCCGGGAGTGACCTACAATGAGCAGTTCTTC.